The clone carrying this T cell receptor (beta chain) was counted a few times. Its antigen is unknown. V shed 7 bases, J shed 8 bases, and the junction held 10 bases outside the gene matches. Germline V gene lookup returns CDR1 SNHLY and CDR2 FYNNEI. The CDR3 sequence is 15 residues long. Primers for the PCR totalled 60 Vbeta and 13 Jbeta. Method: immunoSEQ multiplex PCR; TCRdb's copy keeps in-frame clones and lacks some. There are about 180,000 clones in the sample; just under 80% occur only once, and about 2.1% lies in the top ten. The sample is drawn from a study of cytomegalovirus exposure and HLA in healthy donors. Whole-study context: Roughly 80 million unique TCRs from HLA-typed donors made up an early data release.

General study findings and limits: CMV antigen specificity was confirmed in vitro for a few CMV-associated chains. In a later analysis, TCR beta V- and J-gene trimming was associated with a missense DCLRE1C variant. HLA restriction was apparent for most CMV-associated TCR beta chains in a later analysis.

The clonotype originates from a woman aged 25-40 years in good health and CMV-seronegative. Sequencing used PBMCs. This rearrangement joins TRBV2 to TRBJ1-4; 10 bases match TRBD1. CDR3 region: CASTKGQGNGEKLFF. The CDR3, as DNA: TGTGCCAGCACTAAGGGACAGGGGAACGGAGAAAAACTGTTTTTT.